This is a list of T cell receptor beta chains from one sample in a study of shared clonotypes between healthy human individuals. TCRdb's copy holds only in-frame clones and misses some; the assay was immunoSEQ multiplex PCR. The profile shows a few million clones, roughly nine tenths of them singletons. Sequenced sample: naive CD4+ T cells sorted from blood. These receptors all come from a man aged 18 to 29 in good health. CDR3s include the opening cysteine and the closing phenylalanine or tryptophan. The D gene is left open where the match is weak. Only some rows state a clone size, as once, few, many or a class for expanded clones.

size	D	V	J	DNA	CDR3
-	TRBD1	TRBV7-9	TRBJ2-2	TGTGCCAGCAGCTCCTCAGGGGGCACCGGGGAGCTGTTTTTT	CASSSSGGTGELFF
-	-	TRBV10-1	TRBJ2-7	TGCGCCAGCAGTTCCACAGGGCCCCCCTACGAGCAGTACTTC	CASSSTGPPYEQYF
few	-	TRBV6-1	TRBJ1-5	TGTGCCAGCACGGAACAGGACCCGAATCAGCCCCAGCATTTT	CASTEQDPNQPQHF
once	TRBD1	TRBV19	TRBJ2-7	TGTGCCAGTAGTATCGGACAGGGTAGCTACGAGCAGTACTTC	CASSIGQGSYEQYF
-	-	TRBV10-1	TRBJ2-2	TGCGCCAGCAGTGCCACGGGAACCACCGGGGAGCTGTTTTTT	CASSATGTTGELFF
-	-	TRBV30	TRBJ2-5	TGTGCCTGGAGCATGGGCGCATTGGAGGAGACCCAGTACTTC	CAWSMGALEETQYF
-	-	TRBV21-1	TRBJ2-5	TGTGCCAGCAGCTACCCACGGGACGTTCGTTGGGAGACCCAGTACTTC	CASSYPRDVRWETQYF
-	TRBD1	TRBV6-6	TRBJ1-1	TGTGCCAGCAGTTACCCCGGACAGGCCGTTGAAGCTTTCTTT	CASSYPGQAVEAFF
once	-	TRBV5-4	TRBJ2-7	TGTGCCAGCAGCTTGTGGCGGGGCGATCCGTATCGTTCCCCACATGGGGCGCAGTACTTC	CASSLWRGDPYRSPHGAQYF
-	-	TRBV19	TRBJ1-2	TGTGCCAGTAGCAGGACGGCTTTTACTAACTATGGCTACACCTTC	CASSRTAFTNYGYTF
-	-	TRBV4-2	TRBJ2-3	TGTGCCAGCAGCCAAGCGAGGAGGGGGACAGATACGCAGTATTTT	CASSQARRGTDTQYF
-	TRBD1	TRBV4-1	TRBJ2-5	TGCGCCAGCAGCATACAGGGGTGGGGTAAAGAGACCCAGTACTTC	CASSIQGWGKETQYF
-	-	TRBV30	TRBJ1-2	TGTGCCTGGAGAATGGGGGATAACTATGGCTACACCTTC	CAWRMGDNYGYTF
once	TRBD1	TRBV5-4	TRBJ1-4	TGTGCCAGCAGCTTTGACAGGGGTAGCGAAAAACTGTTTTTT	CASSFDRGSEKLFF
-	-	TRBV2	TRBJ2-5	TGTGCCAGCAGTGGCCCGACAGGTGGGCAAGGGACCCAGTACTTC	CASSGPTGGQGTQYF
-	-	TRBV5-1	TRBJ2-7	TGCGCCAGCAAAATTACGACAGGTGCCTACGAGCAGTACTTC	CASKITTGAYEQYF